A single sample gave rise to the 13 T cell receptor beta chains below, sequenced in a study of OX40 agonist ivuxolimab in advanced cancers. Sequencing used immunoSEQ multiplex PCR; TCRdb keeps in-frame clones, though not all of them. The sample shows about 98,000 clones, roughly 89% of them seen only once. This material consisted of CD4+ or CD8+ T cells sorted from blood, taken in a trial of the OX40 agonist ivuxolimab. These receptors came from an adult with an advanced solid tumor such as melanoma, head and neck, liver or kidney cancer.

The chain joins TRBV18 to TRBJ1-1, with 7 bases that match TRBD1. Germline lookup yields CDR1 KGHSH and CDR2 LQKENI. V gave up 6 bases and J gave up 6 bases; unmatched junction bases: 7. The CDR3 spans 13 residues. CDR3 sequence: CASSLNQGAEAFF. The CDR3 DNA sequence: TGTGCCAGCTCGCTTAATCAGGGGGCTGAAGCTTTCTTT.

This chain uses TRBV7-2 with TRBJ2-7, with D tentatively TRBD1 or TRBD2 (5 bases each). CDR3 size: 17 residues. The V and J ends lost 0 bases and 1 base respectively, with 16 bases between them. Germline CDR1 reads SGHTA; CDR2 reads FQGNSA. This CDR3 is CASSLAGVAGLSYEQYF. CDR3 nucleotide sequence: TGTGCCAGCAGCTTAGCGGGGGTGGCAGGGCTATCCTACGAGCAGTACTTC.

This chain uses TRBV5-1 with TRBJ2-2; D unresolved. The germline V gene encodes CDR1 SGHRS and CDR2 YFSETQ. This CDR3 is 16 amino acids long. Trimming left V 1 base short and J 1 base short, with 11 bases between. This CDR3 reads CASSLRDQRNTGELFF. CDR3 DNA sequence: TGCGCCAGCAGCTTGAGAGACCAGCGGAACACCGGGGAGCTGTTTTTT.

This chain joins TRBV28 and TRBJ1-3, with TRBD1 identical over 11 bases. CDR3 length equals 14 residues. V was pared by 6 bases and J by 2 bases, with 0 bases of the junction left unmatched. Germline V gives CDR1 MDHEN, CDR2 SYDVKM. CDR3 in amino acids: CASRDRGPGNTIYF. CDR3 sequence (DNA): TGTGCCAGCAGGGACAGGGGGCCTGGAAACACCATATATTTT.

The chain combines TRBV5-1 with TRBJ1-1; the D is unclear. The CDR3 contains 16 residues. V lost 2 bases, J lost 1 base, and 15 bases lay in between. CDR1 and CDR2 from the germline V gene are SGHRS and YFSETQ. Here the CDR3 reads CASSFWPGAENTEAFF. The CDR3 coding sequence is TGCGCCAGCAGCTTTTGGCCCGGCGCGGAGAACACTGAAGCTTTCTTT.

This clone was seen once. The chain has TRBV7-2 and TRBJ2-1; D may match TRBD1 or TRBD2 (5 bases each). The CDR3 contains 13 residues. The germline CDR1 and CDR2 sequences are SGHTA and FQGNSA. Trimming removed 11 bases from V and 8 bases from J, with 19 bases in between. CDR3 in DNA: TGTGCCGAAGGCTTACTCGGGGCCGATGAGCAGTTCTTC. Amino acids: CAEGLLGADEQFF.

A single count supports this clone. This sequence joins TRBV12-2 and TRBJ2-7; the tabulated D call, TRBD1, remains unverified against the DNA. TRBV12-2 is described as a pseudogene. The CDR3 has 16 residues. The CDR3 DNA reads TGTGCAAGTCGCTCAGAACGACAGAGAGCTGAGAACGAGCAGTACTTC. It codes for CASRSERQRAENEQYF.

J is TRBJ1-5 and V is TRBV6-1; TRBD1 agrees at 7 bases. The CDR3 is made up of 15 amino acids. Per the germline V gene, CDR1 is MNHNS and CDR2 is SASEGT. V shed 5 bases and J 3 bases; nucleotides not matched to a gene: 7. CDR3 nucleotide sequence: TGTGCCAGCAGTACGACAGGGCTGGACAATCAGCCCCAGCATTTT. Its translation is CASSTTGLDNQPQHF.

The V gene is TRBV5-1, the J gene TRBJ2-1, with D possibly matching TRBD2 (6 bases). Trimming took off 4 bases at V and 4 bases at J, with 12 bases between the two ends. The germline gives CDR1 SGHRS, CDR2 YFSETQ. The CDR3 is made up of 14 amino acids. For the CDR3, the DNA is TGCGCCAGCAGCCCGGACGGAGGGTACAATGAGCAGTTCTTC. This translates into CASSPDGGYNEQFF.

CDR3 sequence reads: CASSPSISTDTQYF. Written as DNA, the CDR3 is TGTGCCAGCAGTCCCTCGATTAGCACAGATACGCAGTATTTT. The gene calls are TRBV6-4 and TRBJ2-3; unclear D gene. Trimming pared 5 bases from V and 0 bases from J, leaving 9 bases between. The CDR3 loop spans 14 amino acids. Germline CDR1 and CDR2: MRHNA and SNTAGT.

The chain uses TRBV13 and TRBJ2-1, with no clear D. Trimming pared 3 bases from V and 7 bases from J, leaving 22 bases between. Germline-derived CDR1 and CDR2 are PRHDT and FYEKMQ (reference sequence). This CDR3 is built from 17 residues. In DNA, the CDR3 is TGTGCCAGCAGCTTGACGTGGGCAGTCGCTTTAAGTAATGAGCAGTTCTTC. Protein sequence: CASSLTWAVALSNEQFF.

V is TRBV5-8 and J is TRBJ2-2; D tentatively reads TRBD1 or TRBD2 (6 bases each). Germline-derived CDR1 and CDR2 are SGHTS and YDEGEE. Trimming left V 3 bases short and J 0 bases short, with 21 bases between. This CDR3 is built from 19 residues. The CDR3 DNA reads TGTGCCAGCAGCTCAATTAAGACTAGTGGGGGGCCGAACACCGGGGAGCTGTTTTTT. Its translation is CASSSIKTSGGPNTGELFF.

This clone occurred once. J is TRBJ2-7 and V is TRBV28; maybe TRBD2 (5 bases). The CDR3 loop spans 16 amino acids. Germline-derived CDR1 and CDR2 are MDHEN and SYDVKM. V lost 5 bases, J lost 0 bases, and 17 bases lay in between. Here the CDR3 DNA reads TGTGCCAGCAGTCCCCCCCGGGGATTTCTCTCCTACGAGCAGTACTTC. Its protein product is CASSPPRGFLSYEQYF.